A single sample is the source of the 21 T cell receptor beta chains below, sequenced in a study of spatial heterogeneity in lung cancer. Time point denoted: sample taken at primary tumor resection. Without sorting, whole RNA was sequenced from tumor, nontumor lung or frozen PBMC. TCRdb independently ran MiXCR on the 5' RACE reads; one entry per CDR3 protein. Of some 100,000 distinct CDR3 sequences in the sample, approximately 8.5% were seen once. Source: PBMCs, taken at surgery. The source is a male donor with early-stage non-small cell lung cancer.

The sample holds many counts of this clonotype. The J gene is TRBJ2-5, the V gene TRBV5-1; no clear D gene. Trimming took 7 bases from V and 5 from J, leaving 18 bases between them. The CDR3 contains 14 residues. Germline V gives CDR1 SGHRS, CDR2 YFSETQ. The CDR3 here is CASSLTDQTETQYF. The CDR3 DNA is TGCGCCAGCTCCCTCACAGACCAGACGGAGACCCAGTACTTC.

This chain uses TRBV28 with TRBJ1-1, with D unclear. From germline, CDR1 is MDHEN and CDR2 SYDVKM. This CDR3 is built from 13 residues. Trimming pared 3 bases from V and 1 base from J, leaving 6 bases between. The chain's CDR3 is CASSFWENTEAFF. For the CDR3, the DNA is TGTGCCAGCAGTTTCTGGGAGAACACTGAAGCTTTCTTT. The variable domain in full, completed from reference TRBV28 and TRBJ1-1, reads DVKVTQSSRYLVKRTGEKVFLECVQDMDHENMFWYRQDPGLGLRLIYFSYDVKMKEKGDIPEGYSVSREKKERFSLILESASTNQTSMYLCASSFWENTEAFFGQGTRLTVV.

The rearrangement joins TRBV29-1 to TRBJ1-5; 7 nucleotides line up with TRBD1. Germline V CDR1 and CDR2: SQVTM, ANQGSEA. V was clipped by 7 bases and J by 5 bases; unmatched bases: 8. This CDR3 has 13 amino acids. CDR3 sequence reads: CSALITGDQPQHF. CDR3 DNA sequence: TGCAGCGCCCTGATTACAGGGGATCAGCCCCAGCATTTT.

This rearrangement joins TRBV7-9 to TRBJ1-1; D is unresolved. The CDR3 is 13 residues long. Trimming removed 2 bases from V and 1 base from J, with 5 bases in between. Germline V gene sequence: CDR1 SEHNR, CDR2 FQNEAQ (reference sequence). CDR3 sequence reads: CASSLFQNTEAFF. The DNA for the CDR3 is TGTGCCAGCAGCTTATTTCAGAACACTGAAGCTTTCTTT.

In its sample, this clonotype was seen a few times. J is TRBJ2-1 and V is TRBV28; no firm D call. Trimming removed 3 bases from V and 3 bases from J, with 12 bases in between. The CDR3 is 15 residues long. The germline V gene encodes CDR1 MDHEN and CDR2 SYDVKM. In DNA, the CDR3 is TGTGCCAGCAGTTTTGCGACGAGCGTCTACAATGAGCAGTTCTTC. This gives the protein CASSFATSVYNEQFF.

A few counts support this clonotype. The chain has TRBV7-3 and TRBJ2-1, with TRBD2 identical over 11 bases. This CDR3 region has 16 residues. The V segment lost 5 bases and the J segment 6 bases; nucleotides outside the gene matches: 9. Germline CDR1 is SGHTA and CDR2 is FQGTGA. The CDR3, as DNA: TGTGCCAGCAGCCTCCTTAGCGGGGGGGCCACCAATGAGCAGTTCTTC. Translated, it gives CASSLLSGGATNEQFF.

The CDR3 reads CSASQPDQPQHF. The CDR3 bases are TGCAGTGCTAGTCAGCCAGATCAGCCCCAGCATTTT. The gene calls are TRBV20-1 and TRBJ1-5; D is undetermined. The CDR3 totals 12 residues. Trimming left V 3 bases short and J 5 bases short, with 8 bases between. In germline, CDR1 is DFQATT, CDR2 SNEGSKA (reference sequence).

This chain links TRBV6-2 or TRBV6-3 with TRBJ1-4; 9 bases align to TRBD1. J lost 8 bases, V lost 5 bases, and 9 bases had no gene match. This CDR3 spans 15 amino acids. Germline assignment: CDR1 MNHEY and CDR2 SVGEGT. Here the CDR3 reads CASSRTGTGREKLFF. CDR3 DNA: TGTGCCAGCAGTCGAACCGGGACAGGGCGGGAAAAACTGTTTTTT.

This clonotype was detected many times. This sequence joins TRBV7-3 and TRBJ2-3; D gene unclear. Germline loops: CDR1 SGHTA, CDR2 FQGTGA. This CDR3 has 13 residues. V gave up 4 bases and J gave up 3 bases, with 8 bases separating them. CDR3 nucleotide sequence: TGTGCCAGCAGCTCACGACTTACAGATACGCAGTATTTT. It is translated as CASSSRLTDTQYF.

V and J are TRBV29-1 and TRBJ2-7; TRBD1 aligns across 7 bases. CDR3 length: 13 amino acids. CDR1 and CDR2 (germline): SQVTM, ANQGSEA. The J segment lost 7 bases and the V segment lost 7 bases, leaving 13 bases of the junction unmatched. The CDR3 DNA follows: TGCAGCGCCGCTGACAGGGAAGGAAGGGAGCAGTACTTC. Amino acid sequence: CSAADREGREQYF.

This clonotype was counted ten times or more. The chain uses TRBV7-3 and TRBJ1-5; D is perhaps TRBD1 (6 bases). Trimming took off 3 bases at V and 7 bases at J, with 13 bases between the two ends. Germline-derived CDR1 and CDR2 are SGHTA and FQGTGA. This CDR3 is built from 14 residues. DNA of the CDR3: TGTGCCAGCAGCTTCTTCCAGGGGCTCCAGCCCCAGCATTTT. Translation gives CASSFFQGLQPQHF.

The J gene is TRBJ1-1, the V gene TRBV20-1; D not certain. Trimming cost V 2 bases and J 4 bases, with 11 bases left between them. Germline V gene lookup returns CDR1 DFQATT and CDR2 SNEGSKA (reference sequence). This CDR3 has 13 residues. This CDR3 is CSARSPLSTEAFF. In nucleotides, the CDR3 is TGCAGTGCTAGATCCCCATTGAGCACTGAAGCTTTCTTT.

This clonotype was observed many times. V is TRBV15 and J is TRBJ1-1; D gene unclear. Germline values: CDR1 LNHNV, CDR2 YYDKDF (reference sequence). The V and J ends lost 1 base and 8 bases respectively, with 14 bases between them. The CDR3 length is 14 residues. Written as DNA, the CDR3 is TGTGCCACCAGCAGAGCCCTAGGTGGGGAAGAAGCTTTCTTT. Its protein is CATSRALGGEEAFF.

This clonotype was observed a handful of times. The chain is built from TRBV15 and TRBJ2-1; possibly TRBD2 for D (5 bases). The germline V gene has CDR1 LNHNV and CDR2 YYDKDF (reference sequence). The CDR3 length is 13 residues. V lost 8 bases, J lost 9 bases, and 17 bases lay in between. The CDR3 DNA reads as TGTGCCACCTCGGCCCGGAGGTTCACTGAGCAGTTCTTC. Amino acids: CATSARRFTEQFF.

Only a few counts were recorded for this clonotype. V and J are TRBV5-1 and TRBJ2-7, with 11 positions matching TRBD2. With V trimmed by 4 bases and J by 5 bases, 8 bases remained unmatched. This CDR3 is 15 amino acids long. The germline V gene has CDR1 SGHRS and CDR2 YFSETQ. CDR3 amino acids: CASSKLAGEGNEQYF. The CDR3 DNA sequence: TGCGCCAGCAGCAAACTAGCGGGAGAGGGAAACGAGCAGTACTTC.

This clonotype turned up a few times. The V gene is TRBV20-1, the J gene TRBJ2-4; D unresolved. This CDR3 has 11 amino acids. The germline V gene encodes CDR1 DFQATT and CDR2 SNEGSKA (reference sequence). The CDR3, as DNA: TGCAGCAGTAGGGCCAAAAACATTCAGTACTTC. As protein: CSSRAKNIQYF.

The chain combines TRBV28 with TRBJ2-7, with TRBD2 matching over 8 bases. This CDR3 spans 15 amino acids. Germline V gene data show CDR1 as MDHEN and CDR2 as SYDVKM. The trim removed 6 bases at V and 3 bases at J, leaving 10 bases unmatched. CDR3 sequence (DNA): TGTGCCAGCAGCCCCCCGGGGGGGGGAGTCTACGAGCAGTACTTC. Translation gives CASSPPGGGVYEQYF.

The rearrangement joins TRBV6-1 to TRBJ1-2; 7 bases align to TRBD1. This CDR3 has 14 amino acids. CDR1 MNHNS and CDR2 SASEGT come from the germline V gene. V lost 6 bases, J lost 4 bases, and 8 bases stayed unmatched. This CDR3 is CASRTTGYGYGYTF. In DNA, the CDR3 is TGTGCCAGCAGGACGACAGGGTACGGCTATGGCTACACCTTC.

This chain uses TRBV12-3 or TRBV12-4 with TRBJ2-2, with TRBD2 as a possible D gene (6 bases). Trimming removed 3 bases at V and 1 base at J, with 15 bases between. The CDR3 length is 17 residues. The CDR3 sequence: CASSFPRGTRNTGELFF. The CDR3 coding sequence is TGTGCCAGCAGTTTTCCCCGGGGGACCCGGAACACCGGGGAGCTGTTTTTT.

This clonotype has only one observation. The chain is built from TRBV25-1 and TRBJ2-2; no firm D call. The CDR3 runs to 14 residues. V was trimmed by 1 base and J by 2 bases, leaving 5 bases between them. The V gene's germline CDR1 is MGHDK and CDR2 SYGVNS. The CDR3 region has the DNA TGTGCCAGCAGTGAATTACAAAACACCGGGGAGCTGTTTTTT. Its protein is CASSELQNTGELFF.

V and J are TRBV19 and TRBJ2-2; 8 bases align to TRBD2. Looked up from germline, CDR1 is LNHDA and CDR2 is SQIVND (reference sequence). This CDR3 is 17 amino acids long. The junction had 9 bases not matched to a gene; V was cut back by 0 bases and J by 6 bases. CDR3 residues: CASSIDREGIWSGELFF. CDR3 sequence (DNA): TGTGCCAGTAGTATAGATCGGGAGGGAATTTGGTCCGGGGAGCTGTTTTTT.